A selection of T cell receptor beta chains follows, all from one sample in a study of shared clonotypes between healthy human individuals. Using immunoSEQ multiplex PCR, the repertoire was profiled, and TCRdb retains in-frame clones only, with some absent. The profile shows some 2,500,000 clones, 93% of them singletons. Source material: naive CD4+ T cells from PBMCs. These receptor sequences come from a young man in good health. Some clones in this sample may be carry-over from other donors' samples. Each CDR3 is given with its conserved first and last residue. The order of the fields is J gene, V gene, clone size, D gene, CDR3 DNA, CDR3 protein. The D gene is left open where the match is weak. The size entry is marked missing in some rows and otherwise reads once, few, many or a size class.

J: TRBJ2-2
V: TRBV7-6
size: .
D: TRBD1
DNA: TGTGCCAGCAGCTTGGTCAGGGGGCCGAACACCGGGGAGCTGTTTTTT
CDR3: CASSLVRGPNTGELFF

J: TRBJ1-5
V: TRBV6-1
size: .
D: .
DNA: TGTGCCAGCAGTGAAGAACAGGGAGGGATTCAGCCCCAGCATTTT
CDR3: CASSEEQGGIQPQHF

J: TRBJ2-1
V: TRBV7-3
size: once
D: .
DNA: TGTGCCAGCAGTGCTAGTGCCTACAATGAGCAGTTCTTC
CDR3: CASSASAYNEQFF

J: TRBJ1-4
V: TRBV4-1
size: .
D: .
DNA: TGCGCCAGCAGCCAAGTTTTACAAGAAAAACTGTTTTTT
CDR3: CASSQVLQEKLFF

J: TRBJ2-5
V: TRBV5-1
size: .
D: .
DNA: TGCGCCAGCAGCTTGGAGTGGGAGACCCAGTACTTC
CDR3: CASSLEWETQYF

J: TRBJ2-5
V: TRBV5-6
size: .
D: TRBD2
DNA: TGTGCCAGCAGCCGACTAGCTGGAGAAATAGAGACCCAGTACTTC
CDR3: CASSRLAGEIETQYF

J: TRBJ2-7
V: TRBV27
size: .
D: .
DNA: TGTGCCAGCAGTTTCGACAGGTCCTCCTACGAGCAGTACTTC
CDR3: CASSFDRSSYEQYF

J: TRBJ2-7
V: TRBV5-1
size: .
D: .
DNA: TGCGCCAGCAGCTTGACAGGGTCGTACGAGCAGTACTTC
CDR3: CASSLTGSYEQYF

J: TRBJ1-3
V: TRBV28
size: .
D: .
DNA: TGTGCCAGCAGTTTACGTTATCCTGGAAACACCATATATTTT
CDR3: CASSLRYPGNTIYF

J: TRBJ1-1
V: TRBV11-1
size: .
D: .
DNA: TGTGCCAGCAGCCCCCGCCGGGTGGCTGAAGCTTTCTTT
CDR3: CASSPRRVAEAFF

J: TRBJ2-4
V: TRBV2
size: .
D: .
DNA: TGTGCCAGCAGTGCCCCCCAGCGGAGGGGGCTAGCCAAAAACATTCAGTACTTC
CDR3: CASSAPQRRGLAKNIQYF

J: TRBJ1-1
V: TRBV7-9
size: .
D: .
DNA: TGTGCCAGCAGCTTACAGGGGTCGAACACTGAAGCTTTCTTT
CDR3: CASSLQGSNTEAFF

J: TRBJ1-1
V: TRBV4-2
size: .
D: .
DNA: TGTGCCAGCAGCCAAGAGTTGTTGTCGGGCACTGAAGCTTTCTTT
CDR3: CASSQELLSGTEAFF

J: TRBJ2-3
V: TRBV10-3
size: .
D: .
DNA: TGTGCCATCAGGGGGGACGGTACTAGCACAGATACGCAGTATTTT
CDR3: CAIRGDGTSTDTQYF

J: TRBJ2-2
V: TRBV5-6
size: .
D: TRBD1
DNA: TGTGCCAGCAGACCGAGGGGGCTAGGTACCGGGGAGCTGTTTTTT
CDR3: CASRPRGLGTGELFF

J: TRBJ1-1
V: TRBV30
size: .
D: .
DNA: TGTGCCTGGGGGGCCATAGGCAGAATGAACACTGAAGCTTTCTTT
CDR3: CAWGAIGRMNTEAFF

J: TRBJ2-7
V: TRBV2
size: .
D: .
DNA: TGTGCCAGCATCGGGGGACTTATACCCTACGAACAGTACTTC
CDR3: CASIGGLIPYEQYF

J: TRBJ1-2
V: TRBV7-2
size: .
D: TRBD1
DNA: TGTGCCAGCAGCATCGGACAGGGCGGCTATGGCTACACCTTC
CDR3: CASSIGQGGYGYTF

J: TRBJ1-1
V: TRBV28
size: once
D: .
DNA: TGTGCCAGCAGTTTAGGGGGAATGCTCTTTGGGGCTTTCTTT
CDR3: CASSLGGMLFGAFF

J: TRBJ2-5
V: TRBV25-1
size: .
D: TRBD2
DNA: TGTGCCAGCAGTGTGGCGGGGGGACAAGAGACCCAGTACTTC
CDR3: CASSVAGGQETQYF

J: TRBJ1-5
V: TRBV15
size: .
D: .
DNA: TGTGCCACCAGCAGAGATTTGGGCCGGCCCCAGCATTTT
CDR3: CATSRDLGRPQHF

J: TRBJ2-7
V: TRBV19
size: once
D: .
DNA: TGTGCCAGTAGTATAAAGGGGGACACGGGATCCTACGAGCAGTACTTC
CDR3: CASSIKGDTGSYEQYF

J: TRBJ1-1
V: TRBV5-8
size: once
D: .
DNA: TGTGCCAGCAGCCCCCGACTCCTATGGGAAGCTTTCTTT
CDR3: CASSPRLLWEAFF

J: TRBJ2-7
V: TRBV4-3
size: few
D: .
DNA: TGCGCCAGCAGCCAAGATTTGGGTTACGAGCAGTACTTC
CDR3: CASSQDLGYEQYF

J: TRBJ1-4
V: TRBV28
size: .
D: .
DNA: TGTGCCAGCAGCAGCCCCGGGGGTGCAACTAATGAAAAACTGTTTTTT
CDR3: CASSSPGGATNEKLFF

J: TRBJ2-5
V: TRBV7-2
size: .
D: .
DNA: TGTGCCACTAACTCGCAGCTACAAGAGACCCAGTACTTC
CDR3: CATNSQLQETQYF

J: TRBJ2-3
V: TRBV27
size: .
D: .
DNA: TGTGCCAGCAGCCCCAGGGGAGGGAGTGCGGCAGATACGCAGTATTTT
CDR3: CASSPRGGSAADTQYF

J: TRBJ2-7
V: TRBV7-2
size: .
D: .
DNA: TGTGCCAGCAGCCTACGAGTAGGTGGACCCTACGAGCAGTACTTC
CDR3: CASSLRVGGPYEQYF

J: TRBJ2-1
V: TRBV28
size: once
D: .
DNA: TGTGCCAGCACCCGGAGGATAGCTACCCCTGGTGAGCAGTTCTTC
CDR3: CASTRRIATPGEQFF

J: TRBJ2-2
V: TRBV13
size: .
D: .
DNA: TGTGCCAGCAACCGCGAAACAGGCGCGAACACCGGGGAGCTGTTTTTT
CDR3: CASNRETGANTGELFF

J: TRBJ2-6
V: TRBV7-9
size: .
D: .
DNA: TGTGCCAGCAGCTTAAGGACATACTCTGGGGCCAACGTCCTGACTTTC
CDR3: CASSLRTYSGANVLTF

J: TRBJ2-7
V: TRBV28
size: .
D: TRBD2
DNA: TGTGCCAGCAGAAGGGGACTAGCGGGAGGGCCATCATACGAGCAGTACTTC
CDR3: CASRRGLAGGPSYEQYF

J: TRBJ2-5
V: TRBV7-9
size: .
D: .
DNA: TGTGCCAGCAGCCGTACCGTGGAGACCCAGTACTTC
CDR3: CASSRTVETQYF

J: TRBJ1-2
V: TRBV28
size: once
D: .
DNA: TGTGCCAGCAGTCCCCCCCTCCATGGCTACACCTTC
CDR3: CASSPPLHGYTF

J: TRBJ2-7
V: TRBV5-1
size: .
D: TRBD2
DNA: TGCGCCAGCAGCCTAGGGACTAGCGGGGGCTCATGGGTCTACGAGCAGTACTTC
CDR3: CASSLGTSGGSWVYEQYF

J: TRBJ1-5
V: TRBV4-1
size: .
D: .
DNA: TGCGCCAGCAGCCAAGTGATCCCAGGGCCTGGGGGCAATCAGCCCCAGCATTTT
CDR3: CASSQVIPGPGGNQPQHF

J: TRBJ2-5
V: TRBV2
size: .
D: .
DNA: TGTGCCAGCAGTGAAGAAACAGGGGGGGGGACCCAGTACTTC
CDR3: CASSEETGGGTQYF